The sequence of this TCR beta chain was determined in a study of blood T cell repertoires in COVID-19. The wider study: The origin of the acute and convalescent COVID-19 samples was the United States, Italy and Spain. T cells, B-cell-depleted T cells, or PBMCs provided the cDNA or gDNA that served as material.

As handled by the study authors: Researchers report that nucleated cell counts were estimated from reference gene primer amplification. The repertoire was sequenced with immunoSEQ multiplex PCR; TCRdb's copy has only in-frame clones and lacks some. V and J calls and clone size are as listed in that table; D and trimming were resolved from the DNA. The sample records under 200,000 clones, approximately 86% being singletons. The CDR3 extends over 16 amino acids. The V and J ends lost 7 bases and 0 bases respectively, with 16 bases between them. Germline values: CDR1 ENHRY, CDR2 SYGVKD. The chain employs TRBV10-3 and TRBJ1-3, with D unclear. This sequence was found in a man aged 50 to 60 with active or convalescent COVID-19. Sequencing used peripheral blood. The CDR3 here is CAIMARRAGSGNTIYF. CDR3 coding DNA: TGTGCCATCATGGCCCGGAGAGCTGGCTCTGGAAACACCATATATTTT.